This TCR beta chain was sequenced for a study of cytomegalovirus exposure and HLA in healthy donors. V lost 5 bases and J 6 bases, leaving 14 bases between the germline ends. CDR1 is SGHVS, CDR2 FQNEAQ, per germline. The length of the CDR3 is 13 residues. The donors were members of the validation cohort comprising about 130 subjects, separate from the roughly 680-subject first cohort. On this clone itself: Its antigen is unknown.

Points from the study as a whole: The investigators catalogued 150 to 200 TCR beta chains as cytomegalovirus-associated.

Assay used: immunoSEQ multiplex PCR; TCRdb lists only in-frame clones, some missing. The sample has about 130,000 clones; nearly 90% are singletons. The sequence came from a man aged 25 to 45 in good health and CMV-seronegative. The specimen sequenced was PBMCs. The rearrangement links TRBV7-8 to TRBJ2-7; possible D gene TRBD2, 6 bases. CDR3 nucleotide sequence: TGTGCCAGCAGCGGCGGGCGGGGTGTCGAGCAGTACTTC. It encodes CASSGGRGVEQYF.